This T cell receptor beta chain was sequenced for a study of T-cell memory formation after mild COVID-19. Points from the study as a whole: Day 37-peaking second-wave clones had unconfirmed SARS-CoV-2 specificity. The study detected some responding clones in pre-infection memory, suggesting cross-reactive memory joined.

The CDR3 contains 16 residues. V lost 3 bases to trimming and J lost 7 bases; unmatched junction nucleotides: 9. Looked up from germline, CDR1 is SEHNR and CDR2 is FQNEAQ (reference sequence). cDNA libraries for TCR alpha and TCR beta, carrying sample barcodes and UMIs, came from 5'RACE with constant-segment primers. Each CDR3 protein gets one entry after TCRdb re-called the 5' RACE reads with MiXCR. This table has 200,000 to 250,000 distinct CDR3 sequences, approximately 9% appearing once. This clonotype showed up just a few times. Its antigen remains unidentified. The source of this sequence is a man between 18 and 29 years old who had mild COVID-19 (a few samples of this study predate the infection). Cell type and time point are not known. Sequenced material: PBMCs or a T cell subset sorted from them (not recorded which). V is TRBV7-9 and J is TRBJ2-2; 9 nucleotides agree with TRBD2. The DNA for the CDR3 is TGTGCCAGCAGCTTGCCTAGCGGGGTCCTTGACGGGGAGCTGTTTTTT. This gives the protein CASSLPSGVLDGELFF.